Listed here is a single T cell receptor beta chain. This sample was included in a study of blood T cell repertoires in COVID-19. Study information: Sites across the United States, Italy and Spain contributed samples from acute and convalescent COVID-19. T cells, B-cell-depleted T cells, or PBMCs supplied cDNA or gDNA.

Study processing details: Scientists estimated how many nucleated cells there were by amplifying reference gene primers. The assay was immunoSEQ multiplex PCR, and TCRdb's table has in-frame clones only and misses some. D and trimming were read from the DNA, whereas the V and J calls and clone size are those reported in that table. The sample contains some 100,000 clones, approximately 90% of which appear only once. The germline V gene has CDR1 SGHNT and CDR2 YYREEE (reference sequence). After removal of 4 bases from V and 1 base from J, the junction contained 4 bases not matched to a gene. The CDR3 contains 14 residues.

Sequencing was performed on peripheral blood. V and J are TRBV5-4 and TRBJ1-2; TRBD1 matches 7 bases. This sequence was found in an elderly woman with active COVID-19. For the CDR3, the DNA is TGTGCCAGCAGCCTGGGACAGTTTAACTATGGCTACACCTTC. This sequence encodes CASSLGQFNYGYTF.